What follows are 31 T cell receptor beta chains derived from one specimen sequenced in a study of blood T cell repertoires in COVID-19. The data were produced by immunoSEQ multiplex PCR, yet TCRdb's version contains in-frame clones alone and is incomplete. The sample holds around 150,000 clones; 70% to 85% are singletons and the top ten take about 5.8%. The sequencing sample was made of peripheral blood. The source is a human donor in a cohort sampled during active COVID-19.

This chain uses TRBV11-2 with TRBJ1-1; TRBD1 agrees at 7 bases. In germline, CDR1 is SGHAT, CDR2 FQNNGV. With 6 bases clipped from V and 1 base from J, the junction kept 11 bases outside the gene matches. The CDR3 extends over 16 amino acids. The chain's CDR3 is CASRRRGAGWNTEAFF. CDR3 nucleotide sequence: TGTGCCAGCAGGCGCAGGGGGGCCGGGTGGAACACTGAAGCTTTCTTT.

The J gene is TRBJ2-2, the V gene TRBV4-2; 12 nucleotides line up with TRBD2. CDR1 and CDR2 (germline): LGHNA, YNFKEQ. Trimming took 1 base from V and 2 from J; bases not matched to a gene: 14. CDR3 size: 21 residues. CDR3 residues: CASSQVPLALAGGINTGELFF. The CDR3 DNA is TGTGCCAGCAGCCAAGTGCCATTAGCACTAGCGGGGGGAATAAACACCGGGGAGCTGTTTTTT.

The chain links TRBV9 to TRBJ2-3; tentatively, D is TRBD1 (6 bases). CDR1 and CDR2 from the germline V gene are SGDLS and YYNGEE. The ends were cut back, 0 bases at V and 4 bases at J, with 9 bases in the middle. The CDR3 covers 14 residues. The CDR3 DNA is TGTGCCAGCAGCGTAGCCCCAGGGGCAGATACGCAGTATTTT. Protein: CASSVAPGADTQYF.

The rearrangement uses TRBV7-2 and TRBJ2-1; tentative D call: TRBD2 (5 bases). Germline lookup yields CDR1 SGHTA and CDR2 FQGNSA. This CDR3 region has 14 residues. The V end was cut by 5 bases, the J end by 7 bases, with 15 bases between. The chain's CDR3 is CASSPLRTSNEQFF. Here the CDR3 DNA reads TGTGCCAGCAGCCCCTTGAGGACTTCTAATGAGCAGTTCTTC.

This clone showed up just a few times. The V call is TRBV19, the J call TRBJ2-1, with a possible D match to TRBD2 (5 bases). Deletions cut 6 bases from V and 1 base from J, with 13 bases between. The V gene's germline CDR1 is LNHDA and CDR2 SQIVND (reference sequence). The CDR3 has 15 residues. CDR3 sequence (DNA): TGTGCCAGTAGAAATAGGGAGACGTCCTACAATGAGCAGTTCTTC. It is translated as CASRNRETSYNEQFF.

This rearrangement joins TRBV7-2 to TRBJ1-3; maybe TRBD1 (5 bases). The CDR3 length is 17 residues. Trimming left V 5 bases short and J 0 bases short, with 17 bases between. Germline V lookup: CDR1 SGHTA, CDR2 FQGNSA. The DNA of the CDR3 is TGTGCCAGCAGCCCATTATCCGGGACTGTCTCTGGAAACACCATATATTTT. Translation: CASSPLSGTVSGNTIYF.

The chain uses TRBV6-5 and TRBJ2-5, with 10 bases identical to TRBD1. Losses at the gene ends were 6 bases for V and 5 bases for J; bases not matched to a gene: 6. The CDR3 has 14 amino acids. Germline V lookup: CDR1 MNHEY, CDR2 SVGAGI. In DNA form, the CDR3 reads TGTGCCAGCAGGGGGACAGGGGCGGGCGAGACCCAGTACTTC. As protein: CASRGTGAGETQYF.

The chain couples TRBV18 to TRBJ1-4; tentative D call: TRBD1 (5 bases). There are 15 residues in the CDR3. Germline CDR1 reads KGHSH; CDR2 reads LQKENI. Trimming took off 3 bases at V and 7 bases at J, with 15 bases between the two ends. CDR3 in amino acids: CASSPDRQGFEKLFF. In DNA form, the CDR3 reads TGTGCCAGCTCACCCGATCGGCAGGGTTTTGAAAAACTGTTTTTT.

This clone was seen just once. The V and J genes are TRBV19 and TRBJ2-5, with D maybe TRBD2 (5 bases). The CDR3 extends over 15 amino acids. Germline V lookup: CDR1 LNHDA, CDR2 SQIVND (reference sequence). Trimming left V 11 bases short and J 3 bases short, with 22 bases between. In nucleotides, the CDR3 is TGTGCCGTCGGCCCCCAAGGACTCCTAAAAGAGACCCAGTACTTC. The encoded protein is CAVGPQGLLKETQYF.

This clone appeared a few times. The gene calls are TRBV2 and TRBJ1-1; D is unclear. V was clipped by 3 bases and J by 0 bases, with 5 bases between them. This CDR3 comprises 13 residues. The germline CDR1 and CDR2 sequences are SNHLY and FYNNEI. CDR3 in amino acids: CASSDNMNTEAFF. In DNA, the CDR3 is TGTGCCAGCAGTGACAACATGAACACTGAAGCTTTCTTT. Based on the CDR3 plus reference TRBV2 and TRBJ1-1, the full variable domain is EPEVTQTPSHQVTQMGQEVILRCVPISNHLYFYWYRQILGQKVEFLVSFYNNEISEKSEIFDDQFSVERPDGSNFTLKIRSTKLEDSAMYFCASSDNMNTEAFFGQGTRLTVV.

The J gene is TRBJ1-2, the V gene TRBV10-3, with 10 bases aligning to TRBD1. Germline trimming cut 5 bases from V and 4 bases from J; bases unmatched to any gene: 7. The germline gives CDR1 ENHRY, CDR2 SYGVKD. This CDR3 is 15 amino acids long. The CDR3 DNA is TGTGCCATCAGTCAACCGGGACAGGGGTCCTATGGCTACACCTTC. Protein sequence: CAISQPGQGSYGYTF.

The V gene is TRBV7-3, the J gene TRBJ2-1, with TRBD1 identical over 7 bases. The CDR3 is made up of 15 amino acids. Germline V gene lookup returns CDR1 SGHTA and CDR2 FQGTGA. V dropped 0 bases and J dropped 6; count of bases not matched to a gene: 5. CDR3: CASSLTKGQFNEQFF. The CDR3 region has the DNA TGTGCCAGCAGCTTAACCAAGGGACAGTTCAATGAGCAGTTCTTC.

The CDR3 region is CASSQNGDRGNTIYF. The CDR3 DNA sequence: TGTGCCAGCAGCCAAAATGGAGACAGGGGAAACACCATATATTTT. The rearrangement joins TRBV3-1 (or the pseudogene TRBV3-2) to TRBJ1-3, with D maybe TRBD1 (6 bases). The CDR3 spans 15 residues. V was cut by 2 bases and J by 4 bases, with 12 bases left in between. Germline assignment: CDR1 LGHDT and CDR2 YNNKEL (reference sequence).

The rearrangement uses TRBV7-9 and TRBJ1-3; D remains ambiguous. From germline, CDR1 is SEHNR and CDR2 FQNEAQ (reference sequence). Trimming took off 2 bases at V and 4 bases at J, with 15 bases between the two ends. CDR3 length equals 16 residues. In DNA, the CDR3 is TGTGCCAGCAGCTTACGAGAGGCGAGTGTCGGAAACACCATATATTTT. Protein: CASSLREASVGNTIYF.

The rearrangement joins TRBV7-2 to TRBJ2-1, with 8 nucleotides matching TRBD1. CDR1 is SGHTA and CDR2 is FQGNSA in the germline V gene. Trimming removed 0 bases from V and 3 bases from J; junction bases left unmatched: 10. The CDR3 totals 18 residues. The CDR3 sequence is CASSLAPQGASSYNEQFF. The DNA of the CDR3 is TGTGCCAGCAGCTTAGCGCCCCAGGGGGCATCTAGCTACAATGAGCAGTTCTTC.

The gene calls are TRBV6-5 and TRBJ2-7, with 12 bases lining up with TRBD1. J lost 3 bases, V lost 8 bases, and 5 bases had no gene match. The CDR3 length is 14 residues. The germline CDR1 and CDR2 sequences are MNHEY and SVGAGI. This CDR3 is CASWDRGLIYEQYF. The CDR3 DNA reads TGTGCCAGCTGGGACAGGGGGCTTATCTACGAGCAGTACTTC.

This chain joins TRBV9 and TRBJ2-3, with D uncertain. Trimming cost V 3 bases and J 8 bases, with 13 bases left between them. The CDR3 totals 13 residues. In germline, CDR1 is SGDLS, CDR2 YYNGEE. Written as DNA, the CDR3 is TGTGCCAGCAGCGCAAGTTTGTCGGGTACGCAGTATTTT. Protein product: CASSASLSGTQYF.

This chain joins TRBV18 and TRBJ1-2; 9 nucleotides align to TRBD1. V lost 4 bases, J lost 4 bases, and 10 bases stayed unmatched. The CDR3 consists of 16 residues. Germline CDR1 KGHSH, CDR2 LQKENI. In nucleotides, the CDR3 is TGTGCCAGCTCACTAGATCCGGGACAGGGATTCTATGGCTACACCTTC. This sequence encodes CASSLDPGQGFYGYTF.

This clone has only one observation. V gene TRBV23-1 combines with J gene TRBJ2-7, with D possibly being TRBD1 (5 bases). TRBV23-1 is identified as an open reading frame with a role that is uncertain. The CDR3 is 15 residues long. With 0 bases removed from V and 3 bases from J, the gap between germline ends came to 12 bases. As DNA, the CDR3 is TGCGCCAGCAGTCAATCGGAACAGGCCCTCTACGAGCAGTACTTC. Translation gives CASSQSEQALYEQYF.

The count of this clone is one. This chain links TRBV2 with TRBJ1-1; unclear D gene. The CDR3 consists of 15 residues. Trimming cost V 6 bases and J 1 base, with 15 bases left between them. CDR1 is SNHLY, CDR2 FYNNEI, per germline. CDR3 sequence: CASRIQEQPNTEAFF. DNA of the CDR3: TGTGCCAGCAGAATTCAGGAACAGCCGAACACTGAAGCTTTCTTT.

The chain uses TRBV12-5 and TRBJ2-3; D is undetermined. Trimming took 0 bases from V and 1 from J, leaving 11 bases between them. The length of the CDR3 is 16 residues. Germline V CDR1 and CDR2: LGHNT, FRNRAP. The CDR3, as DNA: TGTGCTAGTGGTTTGGTACTTTCCAGCGGCACAGATACGCAGTATTTT. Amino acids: CASGLVLSSGTDTQYF.

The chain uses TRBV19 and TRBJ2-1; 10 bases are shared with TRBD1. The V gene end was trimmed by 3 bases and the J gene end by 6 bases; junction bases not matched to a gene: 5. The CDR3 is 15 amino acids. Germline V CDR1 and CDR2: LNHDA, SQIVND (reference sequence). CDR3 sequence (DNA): TGTGCCAGTAGTATGTTGAGGACAGGGGGCAATGAGCAGTTCTTC. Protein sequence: CASSMLRTGGNEQFF. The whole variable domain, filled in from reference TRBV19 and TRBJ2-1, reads DGGITQSPKYLFRKEGQNVTLSCEQNLNHDAMYWYRQDPGQGLRLIYYSQIVNDFQKGDIAEGYSVSREKKESFPLTVTSAQKNPTAFYLCASSMLRTGGNEQFFGPGTRLTVL.

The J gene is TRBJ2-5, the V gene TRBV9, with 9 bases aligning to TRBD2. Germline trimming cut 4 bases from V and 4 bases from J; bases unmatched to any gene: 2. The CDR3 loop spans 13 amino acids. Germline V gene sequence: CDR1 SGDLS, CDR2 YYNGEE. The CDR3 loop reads CASSPGLAETQYF. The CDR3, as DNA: TGTGCCAGCAGCCCGGGACTAGCAGAGACCCAGTACTTC. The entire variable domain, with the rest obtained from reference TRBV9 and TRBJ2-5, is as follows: DSGVTQTPKHLITATGQRVTLRCSPRSGDLSVYWYQQSLDQGLQFLIQYYNGEERAKGNILERFSAQQFPDLHSELNLSSLELGDSALYFCASSPGLAETQYFGPGTRLLVL.

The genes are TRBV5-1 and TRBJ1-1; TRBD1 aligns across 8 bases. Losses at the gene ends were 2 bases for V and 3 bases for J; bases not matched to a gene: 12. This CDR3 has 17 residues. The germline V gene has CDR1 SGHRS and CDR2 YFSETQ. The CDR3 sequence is CASSFLPGTGGDTEAFF. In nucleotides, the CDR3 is TGCGCCAGCAGCTTTTTACCCGGGACAGGAGGGGACACTGAAGCTTTCTTT.

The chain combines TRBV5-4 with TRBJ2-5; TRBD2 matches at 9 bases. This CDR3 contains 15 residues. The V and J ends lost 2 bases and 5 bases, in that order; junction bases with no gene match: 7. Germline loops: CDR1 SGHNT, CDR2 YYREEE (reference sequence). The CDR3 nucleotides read TGTGCCAGCAGCTTTCGCGGGGGGGCCTCGGAGACCCAGTACTTC. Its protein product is CASSFRGGASETQYF. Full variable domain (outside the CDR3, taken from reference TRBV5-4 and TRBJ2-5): ETGVTQSPTHLIKTRGQQVTLRCSSQSGHNTVSWYQQALGQGPQFIFQYYREEENGRGNFPPRFSGLQFPNYSSELNVNALELDDSALYLCASSFRGGASETQYFGPGTRLLVL.

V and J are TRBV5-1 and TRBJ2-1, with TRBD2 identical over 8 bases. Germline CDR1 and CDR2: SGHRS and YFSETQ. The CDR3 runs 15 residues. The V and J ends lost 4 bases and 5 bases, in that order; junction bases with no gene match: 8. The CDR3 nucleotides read TGCGCCAGCAGCCCGGGGGGCGGGGGGAACAATGAGCAGTTCTTC. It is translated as CASSPGGGGNNEQFF.

Written as DNA, the CDR3 is TGTGCCAGCAGCCAACGGACGGGGTATGGCTACACCTTC. Protein sequence: CASSQRTGYGYTF. V is TRBV3-1 (or the pseudogene TRBV3-2) and J is TRBJ1-2; D not resolved. CDR1 is LGHDT and CDR2 is YNNKEL in the germline V gene (reference sequence). Trimming pared 2 bases from V and 5 bases from J, leaving 9 bases between. The CDR3 is 13 amino acids.

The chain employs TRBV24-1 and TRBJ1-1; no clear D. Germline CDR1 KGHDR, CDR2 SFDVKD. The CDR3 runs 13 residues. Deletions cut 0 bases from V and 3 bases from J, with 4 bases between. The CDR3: CATSDLQYTEAFF. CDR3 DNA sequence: TGTGCCACCAGTGATTTGCAGTACACTGAAGCTTTCTTT.

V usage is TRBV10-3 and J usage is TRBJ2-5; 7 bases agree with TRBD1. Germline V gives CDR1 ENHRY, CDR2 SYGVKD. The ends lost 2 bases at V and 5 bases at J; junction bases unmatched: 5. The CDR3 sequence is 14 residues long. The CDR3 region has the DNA TGTGCCATCAGTGAGACAGGGGTCGGGGAGACCCAGTACTTC. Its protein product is CAISETGVGETQYF.

The CDR3 DNA reads TGTGCCACCAGTGATCGGGGTATGACAGATACGCAGTATTTT. It translates to CATSDRGMTDTQYF. J is TRBJ2-3 and V is TRBV24-1, with TRBD2 as a possible D gene (5 bases). V lost 3 bases, J lost 3 bases, and 9 bases lay in between. Per the germline V gene, CDR1 is KGHDR and CDR2 is SFDVKD. The CDR3 sequence is 14 residues long.

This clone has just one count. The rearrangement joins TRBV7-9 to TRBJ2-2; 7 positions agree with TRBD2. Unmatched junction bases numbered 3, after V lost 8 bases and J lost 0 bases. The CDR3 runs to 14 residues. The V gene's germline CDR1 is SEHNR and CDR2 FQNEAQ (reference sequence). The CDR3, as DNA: TGTGCCAGCCGGGGGGATACGAACACCGGGGAGCTGTTTTTT. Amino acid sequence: CASRGDTNTGELFF.